This T cell receptor beta chain was observed in a study of PD-1 blockade in mismatch repair-deficient tumors listed by TCRdb under 2017. For the study in its entirety: Between late 2013 and late 2016, around 91 consecutive patients with about 12 mismatch repair-deficient cancer types, all previously treated and progressing, were enrolled in the trial. Deep sequencing of TCR CDR3 regions was used to track tumor-associated T cell clones in peripheral blood of patients responding to PD-1 blockade.

The trim is 2 bases for V and 0 bases for J, with a gap of 14 bases between the germline ends. The germline V gene (reference sequence) provides CDR1 LNHDA and CDR2 SQIVND. The CDR3 sequence holds 17 residues, the cysteine and phenylalanine included. The CDR3 DNA has 51 bases and is translated from base 1. General findings and caveats noted by the study authors: Rapid expansion after pembrolizumab followed by contraction, generally before radiologic responses, was shown by tumor-resident clones, which were often undetectable in blood before treatment.

This clone was recorded only once. It has no known antigen specificity. No quality values exist for individual bases; no much larger clone is one base distant. Mismatch repair deficiency was established in every enrolled patient by polymerase chain reaction or immunohistochemistry. A few patients who responded to pembrolizumab therapy underwent TCR sequencing. In the phase II trial, pembrolizumab PD-1 blockade was tested prospectively in advanced mismatch repair-deficient cancers, no matter which tissue of origin the cancers came from. Peripheral blood T cell samples were gathered serially, both before PD-1 blockade started and at multiple time points afterward. Blood sampling times were reported as weeks after the first pembrolizumab dose. Library preparation used the immunoSEQ multiplex PCR assay. Not all clones reach the TCRdb copy of this immuneACCESS table, which keeps in-frame sequences only. Checked studies attribute under half of the gap to unresolved V genes and leave the rest unexplained. The sample table holds more than 40,000 clones, of which about 85% were seen once. Roughly 8% of the sample is taken by the ten largest.

The sample consisted of peripheral blood, taken approximately 20 weeks after starting pembrolizumab. The rearrangement joined TRBV19 to TRBJ2-1; perhaps TRBD2 is the D gene, with 6 bases matching. This sequence originates from an adult with mismatch repair-deficient cancer. CDR3 protein: CASSIMGGVFSYNEQFF. The nucleotides read TGTGCCAGTAGTATAATGGGCGGGGTCTTCTCCTACAATGAGCAGTTCTTC.